The following is a TCR beta chain sequence with its context. Its specificity is unknown. The sample comes from a study of T cell repertoires in cytomegalovirus infection. Study-wide context: Indicated by public TCR beta signatures were CMV infection and matching HLA type. Study-wide results and caveats: Within the response measured ex vivo, HLA-C-restricted CMV-specific TCR beta clonotypes were dominant.

MiXCR was run by TCRdb on the reads, yielding one entry per CDR3 protein. The sample includes approximately 180,000 distinct CDR3 sequences, 17% of them seen just once. Trimming pared 4 bases from V and 3 bases from J, leaving 10 bases between. The CDR3 sequence is 12 residues long. Germline V gene data show CDR1 as SQVTM and CDR2 as ANQGSEA. V gene TRBV29-1 combines with J gene TRBJ2-7; TRBD2 might be the D (5 bases). The sequence was obtained from a human donor in good health (CMV status not recorded). Some clones in this sample may be carry-over from other donors' samples. The sample consisted of CD8+ T cells from PBMCs. CDR3 sequence: CSVVQRLYEQYF. The CDR3 DNA reads as TGCAGCGTTGTCCAGCGGCTCTACGAGCAGTACTTC.